Only a few counts were recorded for the clone carrying this T cell receptor beta chain. The CDR3 loop spans 17 amino acids. Trimming at V came to 0 bases and at J to 3 bases, leaving 8 bases not matched to a gene. Germline CDR1 and CDR2: MNHEY and SVGAGI. The sample comes from a study of spatial heterogeneity in lung cancer. TCRdb itself ran the 5' RACE reads through MiXCR, one entry per CDR3 protein. The sample gives approximately 50,000 distinct CDR3 sequences, 6% to 8.5% of which show up once; around 33% is in the top ten. The time point is: blood at routine non-recurrence follow-up after resection. Sequencing of whole RNA from tumor, nontumor lung or frozen PBMC involved no sorting.

This sequence was found in a female donor with early-stage non-small cell lung cancer. Here the sequenced sample was PBMCs, taken at follow-up. V usage is TRBV6-5 and J usage is TRBJ1-1; TRBD1 matches at 9 bases. The CDR3: CASSYSNRGPRHTEAFF. The CDR3 DNA follows: TGTGCCAGCAGTTACTCGAACAGGGGGCCGCGTCACACTGAAGCTTTCTTT.